Below, 22 T cell receptor beta chains from the same sample are listed, as sequenced in a study of shared clonotypes between healthy human individuals. The data were produced by immunoSEQ multiplex PCR, yet TCRdb's version contains in-frame clones alone and is incomplete. This table has roughly 2,500,000 clones, over 85% appearing once. The sample consisted of naive CD4+ T cells from PBMCs. Subset described: CD45RA+ positively selected. Receptors originate from a man between 18 and 29 years old in good health. Some clones in this sample may be carry-over from other donors' samples.

A remark on this clone: Within the sample, other DNA sequences also encode this same CDR3. This rearrangement joins TRBV7-2 to TRBJ2-7, with 11 bases matching TRBD2. Germline CDR1 SGHTA, CDR2 FQGNSA. The CDR3 is 15 residues long. J was trimmed by 0 bases and V by 3 bases; bases with no gene match: 1. CDR3 nucleotide sequence: TGTGCCAGCAGCTTGGGGACTAGCGGCTCCTACGAGCAGTACTTC. This gives the protein CASSLGTSGSYEQYF.

This chain links TRBV6-1 with TRBJ2-1; D remains ambiguous. V was pared by 1 base and J by 6 bases, with 13 bases between. The CDR3 totals 15 residues. Germline CDR1 reads MNHNS; CDR2 reads SASEGT. The CDR3 coding sequence is TGTGCCAGCAGTGAAGAAGGGCAGGTATTCAATGAGCAGTTCTTC. This gives the protein CASSEEGQVFNEQFF.

The V and J genes are TRBV6-5 and TRBJ2-2; the D is unclear. The CDR3 length is 12 residues. Germline CDR1 MNHEY, CDR2 SVGAGI. Deletions cut 5 bases from V and 3 bases from J, with 4 bases between. The CDR3: CASSPDTGELFF. The CDR3 coding sequence is TGTGCCAGCAGTCCCGACACCGGGGAGCTGTTTTTT.

This chain links TRBV6-1 with TRBJ2-3, with D perhaps matching TRBD1 or TRBD2 (6 bases each). Trimming took 6 bases from V and 6 from J, leaving 19 bases between them. The CDR3 contains 15 residues. Looked up from germline, CDR1 is MNHNS and CDR2 is SASEGT. The DNA of the CDR3 is TGTGCCAGCAGCGGGGCCCCGGGGGCGCTCGATACGCAGTATTTT. This gives the protein CASSGAPGALDTQYF.

The genes are TRBV6-5 and TRBJ2-2; possibly TRBD2 for D (6 bases). In germline, CDR1 is MNHEY, CDR2 SVGAGI. V lost 2 bases, J lost 5 bases, and 9 bases lay in between. The CDR3 runs to 14 residues. The CDR3 DNA reads as TGTGCCAGCAGTTACAAGGGGACTACCGGGGAGCTGTTTTTT. Encoded protein: CASSYKGTTGELFF.

This chain joins TRBV19 and TRBJ1-2; D not certain. The CDR3 has 15 residues. Trimming pared 2 bases from V and 4 bases from J, leaving 14 bases between. Germline V CDR1 and CDR2: LNHDA, SQIVND (reference sequence). CDR3 amino acids: CASSISADRPYGYTF. In nucleotides, the CDR3 is TGTGCCAGTAGTATATCAGCGGACCGTCCCTATGGCTACACCTTC.

The rearrangement links TRBV6-5 to TRBJ2-3; TRBD1 might be the D (5 bases). Deletions cut 8 bases from V and 4 bases from J, with 16 bases between. In germline, CDR1 is MNHEY, CDR2 SVGAGI. This CDR3 is 14 amino acids long. The CDR3 loop reads CASREPGASDTQYF. As DNA, the CDR3 is TGTGCCAGCCGCGAGCCTGGGGCCTCAGATACGCAGTATTTT.

This clone was detected a few times. The chain links TRBV28 to TRBJ2-4, with a possible D match to TRBD2 (5 bases). V was cut by 10 bases and J by 6 bases, with 10 bases left in between. This CDR3 contains 11 residues. Germline CDR1 and CDR2: MDHEN and SYDVKM. In DNA, the CDR3 is TGTGCCACTCAGGCGGGAAACATTCAGTACTTC. Protein product: CATQAGNIQYF. Together with reference TRBV28 and TRBJ2-4, the CDR3 gives the full variable domain: DVKVTQSSRYLVKRTGEKVFLECVQDMDHENMFWYRQDPGLGLRLIYFSYDVKMKEKGDIPEGYSVSREKKERFSLILESASTNQTSMYLCATQAGNIQYFGAGTRLSVL.

The gene calls are TRBV7-9 and TRBJ1-4, with a possible D match to TRBD1 (5 bases). The CDR3 runs 16 residues. V was clipped by 1 base and J by 3 bases, with 12 bases between them. Germline lookup yields CDR1 SEHNR and CDR2 FQNEAQ (reference sequence). The CDR3 region is CASSLGRAGPNEKLFF. In DNA form, the CDR3 reads TGTGCCAGCAGCTTAGGGAGGGCGGGGCCTAATGAAAAACTGTTTTTT. The whole variable domain, remainder taken from reference TRBV7-9 and TRBJ1-4, is DTGVSQNPRHKITKRGQNVTFRCDPISEHNRLYWYRQTLGQGPEFLTYFQNEAQLEKSRLLSDRFSAERPKGSFSTLEIQRTEQGDSAMYLCASSLGRAGPNEKLFFGSGTQLSVL.

This chain joins TRBV19 and TRBJ2-3; 9 bases agree with TRBD1. The CDR3 covers 15 residues. V was pared by 6 bases and J by 7 bases, with 11 bases of the junction left unmatched. Germline V lookup: CDR1 LNHDA, CDR2 SQIVND (reference sequence). The CDR3 DNA reads as TGTGCCAGTAGGACCCGGACAGGGGAGGCGAATACGCAGTATTTT. This translates into CASRTRTGEANTQYF.

The genes are TRBV6-6 and TRBJ2-1, with no clear D. V was cut by 11 bases and J by 8 bases, with 10 bases left in between. The CDR3 contains 10 residues. Germline CDR1 reads MNHNY; CDR2 reads SVGAGI (reference sequence). The CDR3 sequence is CAVGLDEQFF. CDR3 bases: TGTGCCGTCGGTCTTGATGAGCAGTTCTTC.

Notes on this clone: The same CDR3 is also encoded by other DNA sequences in this sample. The gene calls are TRBV6-6 and TRBJ1-1; D is unresolved. The CDR3 length is 13 residues. V shed 0 bases and J shed 1 base, with 3 bases lying between them. Germline CDR1 is MNHNY and CDR2 is SVGAGI (reference sequence). CDR3 nucleotide sequence: TGTGCCAGCAGTTACTCCCGGAACACTGAAGCTTTCTTT. Translated, it gives CASSYSRNTEAFF.

A note on this clone: In the same sample, other DNA sequences code for this CDR3. The chain joins TRBV7-2 to TRBJ1-5; 7 bases are a match to TRBD1. The CDR3 covers 14 residues. The V segment lost 4 bases and the J segment 2 bases; nucleotides outside the gene matches: 2. Per germline, CDR1 SGHTA and CDR2 FQGNSA. The CDR3 bases are TGTGCCAGCAGCTCTGGACAGGGCAATCAGCCCCAGCATTTT. Encoded protein: CASSSGQGNQPQHF.

The chain recombines TRBV5-1 with TRBJ1-2, with D perhaps TRBD1 (5 bases). V lost 2 bases to trimming and J lost 4 bases, with 12 bases between them. Germline V CDR1 and CDR2: SGHRS, YFSETQ. The CDR3 sequence is 14 residues long. The CDR3 DNA reads TGCGCCAGCAGCTTAGGGGACGGGCTCTATGGCTACACCTTC. Translation gives CASSLGDGLYGYTF.

The chain combines TRBV10-3 with TRBJ1-2; D gene ambiguous. The CDR3 contains 14 residues. CDR1 and CDR2 (germline): ENHRY, SYGVKD. Trimming removed 2 bases from V and 2 bases from J, with 9 bases in between. CDR3 amino acids: CAISEETANYGYTF. The CDR3 region has the DNA TGTGCCATCAGTGAGGAAACAGCCAACTATGGCTACACCTTC.

CDR3 nucleotide sequence: TGTGCCAGCTCTAGACTAGCGGGAGGACTCGAACCCAAATACAATGAGCAGTTCTTC. This gives the protein CASSRLAGGLEPKYNEQFF. The J gene is TRBJ2-1, the V gene TRBV18; 13 bases align to TRBD2. The ends lost 6 bases at V and 4 bases at J; junction bases unmatched: 15. The CDR3 covers 19 residues. The germline CDR1 and CDR2 sequences are KGHSH and LQKENI.

The chain is built from TRBV19 and TRBJ1-5; possible D gene TRBD1, 5 bases. Per germline, CDR1 LNHDA and CDR2 SQIVND (reference sequence). V was clipped by 9 bases and J by 4 bases, with 16 bases between them. The CDR3 spans 14 residues. The chain's CDR3 is CASRYRQRNQPQHF. CDR3 bases: TGTGCCAGCCGCTACCGACAGCGTAATCAGCCCCAGCATTTT. Using reference TRBV19 and TRBJ1-5 for the parts outside the CDR3, the full variable domain is DGGITQSPKYLFRKEGQNVTLSCEQNLNHDAMYWYRQDPGQGLRLIYYSQIVNDFQKGDIAEGYSVSREKKESFPLTVTSAQKNPTAFYLCASRYRQRNQPQHFGDGTRLSIL.

V gene TRBV11-2 combines with J gene TRBJ2-1; D unclear. CDR3 length: 14 residues. Trimming removed 3 bases from V and 3 bases from J, with 9 bases in between. CDR1 is SGHAT, CDR2 FQNNGV, per germline. CDR3 amino acids: CASSLILNYNEQFF. CDR3 sequence (DNA): TGTGCCAGCAGCTTGATACTTAACTACAATGAGCAGTTCTTC.

As concerns this clone: Other DNA sequences within the sample encode an identical CDR3. The V and J genes are TRBV2 and TRBJ1-5, with D tentatively TRBD1 (6 bases). The CDR3 contains 14 residues. Germline-derived CDR1 and CDR2 are SNHLY and FYNNEI. V shed 2 bases and J shed 2 bases, with 7 bases lying between them. The CDR3 spells CASSERQGNQPQHF. The CDR3 bases are TGTGCCAGCAGTGAAAGACAGGGCAATCAGCCCCAGCATTTT.

The V and J genes are TRBV6-5 and TRBJ1-3; D is undetermined. The CDR3 is made up of 13 amino acids. CDR1 is MNHEY, CDR2 SVGAGI, per germline. V was shortened by 9 bases and J by 4 bases, with 13 bases between the two germline ends. The CDR3: CASTTRRGNTIYF. CDR3 DNA sequence: TGTGCCAGTACGACTCGGAGGGGAAACACCATATATTTT.

The gene calls are TRBV28 and TRBJ1-2, with D possibly matching TRBD1 (5 bases). The CDR3 has 15 residues. Germline-derived CDR1 and CDR2 are MDHEN and SYDVKM. Trimming took 7 bases from V and 5 from J, leaving 20 bases between them. The CDR3 spells CASTREPGLDYGYTF. The CDR3 DNA sequence: TGTGCCAGCACGAGGGAACCGGGGCTGGATTATGGCTACACCTTC.

The chain carries TRBV5-5 and TRBJ2-5; 8 bases match TRBD2. The CDR3 has 15 amino acids. The germline gives CDR1 SGHKS, CDR2 YYEKEE (reference sequence). The V and J ends lost 4 bases and 5 bases, in that order; junction bases with no gene match: 10. The CDR3 DNA reads TGTGCCAGCAGCCCCCGGGGGGGCTTATTGGAGACCCAGTACTTC. Translated, it gives CASSPRGGLLETQYF.